A single sample is the source of the 31 T cell receptor beta chains below, sequenced in a study of OX40 agonist ivuxolimab in advanced cancers. The assay was immunoSEQ multiplex PCR, and TCRdb's table has in-frame clones only and misses some. The data hold tens of thousands of clones, with 85% to 90% observed a single time. Material: CD4+ or CD8+ T cells sorted from blood, obtained in a trial of the OX40 agonist ivuxolimab. All receptors derive from an adult with an advanced solid tumor such as melanoma, head and neck, liver or kidney cancer.

This sequence joins TRBV9 and TRBJ2-7; no clear D. The germline V and J ends were trimmed by 4 bases and 0 bases, with 8 bases remaining between them. From germline, CDR1 is SGDLS and CDR2 YYNGEE. This CDR3 spans 13 amino acids. CDR3 region: CASSPPSSYEQYF. The CDR3 nucleotides are TGTGCCAGCAGCCCCCCATCCTCCTACGAGCAGTACTTC.

This rearrangement joins TRBV28 to TRBJ1-2; tentatively, D is TRBD1 (5 bases). The CDR3 has 15 amino acids. Germline V gives CDR1 MDHEN, CDR2 SYDVKM. V was pared by 8 bases and J by 2 bases, with 18 bases between. The CDR3 coding sequence is TGTGCCAGCCGTGGGGCTGAAAATATAAACTATGGCTACACCTTC. This encodes CASRGAENINYGYTF.

The rearrangement uses TRBV27 and TRBJ2-6, with 11 bases matching TRBD2. The CDR3 is made up of 18 amino acids. Germline lookup yields CDR1 MNHEY and CDR2 SMNVEV (reference sequence). V lost 0 bases and J lost 3; bases outside the gene matches: 4. The CDR3 reads CASSLSSGRAVGANVLTF. The CDR3 DNA is TGTGCCAGCAGTTTATCTAGCGGGAGGGCCGTTGGGGCCAACGTCCTGACTTTC.

This clone was observed a few times. The chain couples TRBV4-2 to TRBJ2-7; maybe TRBD1 (5 bases). The germline V gene encodes CDR1 LGHNA and CDR2 YNFKEQ. There are 15 residues in the CDR3. Trimming stripped 5 bases from V and 6 bases from J, with 20 bases between. CDR3 sequence: CASSSHRWGSGEQYF. CDR3 DNA: TGTGCCAGCAGCTCCCACCGGTGGGGCTCGGGCGAGCAGTACTTC.

This sequence joins TRBV19 and TRBJ2-2; 7 positions match TRBD1. The CDR3 runs to 15 residues. Losses at the gene ends were 6 bases for V and 4 bases for J; bases not matched to a gene: 8. Germline V gene data show CDR1 as LNHDA and CDR2 as SQIVND (reference sequence). Here the CDR3 DNA reads TGTGCCAGTAGAAACAGGGGCGGAGGCACCGGGGAGCTGTTTTTT. Amino acid sequence: CASRNRGGGTGELFF.

The chain recombines TRBV6-5 with TRBJ2-7; the match to TRBD2 covers 9 bases. Germline values: CDR1 MNHEY, CDR2 SVGAGI. V dropped 6 bases and J dropped 3; count of bases not matched to a gene: 6. This CDR3 is 14 amino acids long. CDR3 sequence (DNA): TGTGCCAGCAGCCAGCGGGAGGCAAACTACGAGCAGTACTTC. It translates to CASSQREANYEQYF.

The rearrangement uses TRBV6-1 and TRBJ1-2, with TRBD1 matching 8 bases. V lost 7 bases and J lost 2; bases outside the gene matches: 6. The CDR3 consists of 14 residues. Germline V gene sequence: CDR1 MNHNS, CDR2 SASEGT. CDR3 sequence reads: CASNDRGYNYGYTF. In DNA form, the CDR3 reads TGTGCCAGCAACGACAGGGGCTACAACTATGGCTACACCTTC.

The chain carries TRBV4-3 and TRBJ2-7, with D tentatively TRBD2 (6 bases). In germline, CDR1 is LGHNA, CDR2 YSLEER. Trimming took 1 base from V and 7 from J, leaving 17 bases between them. The CDR3 is 15 amino acids. This CDR3 is CASSQAISRGLEQYF. The DNA of the CDR3 is TGCGCCAGCAGCCAAGCGATATCGCGGGGTCTTGAGCAGTACTTC.

The V gene is TRBV28, the J gene TRBJ1-6; TRBD1 matches 9 bases. Unmatched junction bases numbered 1, after V lost 6 bases and J lost 7 bases. From germline, CDR1 is MDHEN and CDR2 SYDVKM. This CDR3 comprises 13 residues. The CDR3 coding sequence is TGTGCCAGCAGGGACAGGGGCAATTCACCCCTCCACTTT. Protein: CASRDRGNSPLHF.

The CDR3 reads CASSQGPRASGANVLTF. The CDR3 DNA reads as TGCGCCAGCAGCCAAGGGCCCAGGGCCTCTGGGGCCAACGTCCTGACTTTC. V usage is TRBV4-3 and J usage is TRBJ2-6; D perhaps matches TRBD1 (5 bases). V shed 1 base and J shed 0 bases, with 10 bases lying between them. The CDR3 has 17 amino acids. Germline lookup yields CDR1 LGHNA and CDR2 YSLEER.

The V and J genes are TRBV18 and TRBJ1-6; weak D call: TRBD1 (5 bases). The V gene lost 3 bases and the J gene lost 0 bases, with 12 bases spanning the gap. Per the germline V gene, CDR1 is KGHSH and CDR2 is LQKENI. The length of the CDR3 is 17 residues. CDR3 loop: CASSPYQGSSYNSPLHF. As DNA, the CDR3 is TGTGCCAGCTCACCGTATCAGGGAAGCTCCTATAATTCACCCCTCCACTTT.

This clone was picked up one time. The chain has TRBV7-3 and TRBJ2-1; D not certain. Germline lookup yields CDR1 SGHTA and CDR2 FQGTGA. The CDR3 contains 14 residues. Trimming removed 5 bases at V and 4 bases at J, with 12 bases between. The CDR3 here is CASSPRGSYNEQFF. The CDR3, as DNA: TGTGCCAGCAGCCCCCGCGGTTCTTACAATGAGCAGTTCTTC.

The rearrangement links TRBV5-6 to TRBJ1-1; D gene unclear. The CDR3 sequence is 16 residues long. Germline CDR1 SGHDT, CDR2 YYEEEE. V was shortened by 3 bases and J by 1 base, with 16 bases between the two germline ends. The CDR3 here is CASSSLEDDQNTEAFF. CDR3 nucleotides: TGTGCCAGCAGCTCTTTGGAGGACGATCAGAACACTGAAGCTTTCTTT.

This rearrangement joins TRBV27 to TRBJ1-1; D perhaps matches TRBD1 (6 bases). Trimming left V 3 bases short and J 1 base short, with 12 bases between. The CDR3 has 15 residues. CDR1 MNHEY and CDR2 SMNVEV come from the germline V gene (reference sequence). The DNA for the CDR3 is TGTGCCAGCAGTTTGTTTGGGGGCTGGAACACTGAAGCTTTCTTT. It is translated as CASSLFGGWNTEAFF.

The chain employs TRBV6-6 and TRBJ1-4; D remains unclear. Per the germline V gene, CDR1 is MNHNY and CDR2 is SVGAGI (reference sequence). The CDR3 has 15 residues. V lost 4 bases and J lost 3, with 12 bases in between. The CDR3 region has the DNA TGTGCCAGCAGTTTCCTCGCGCCCCCTAATGAAAAACTGTTTTTT. It codes for CASSFLAPPNEKLFF.

The chain uses TRBV25-1 and TRBJ1-6, with 8 bases matching TRBD1. Trimming cost V 1 base and J 2 bases; bases outside gene matches: 1. The CDR3 sequence is 16 residues long. Germline CDR1 MGHDK, CDR2 SYGVNS. In nucleotides, the CDR3 is TGTGCCAGCAGTGAATGGACAGGGCCCTATAATTCACCCCTCCACTTT. Its protein is CASSEWTGPYNSPLHF.

CDR3 sequence reads: CASSRTSGTGTGELFF. The CDR3 coding sequence is TGTGCCAGCTCAAGGACTAGCGGGACTGGTACCGGGGAGCTGTTTTTT. The rearrangement uses TRBV18 and TRBJ2-2; 12 bases map to TRBD2. CDR1 KGHSH and CDR2 LQKENI come from the germline V gene. V gave up 5 bases and J gave up 5 bases; unmatched junction bases: 6. The CDR3 loop spans 16 amino acids. The variable domain in full, with the rest retrieved from reference TRBV18 and TRBJ2-2, is NAGVMQNPRHLVRRRGQEARLRCSPMKGHSHVYWYRQLPEEGLKFMVYLQKENIIDESGMPKERFSAEFPKEGPSILRIQQVVRGDSAAYFCASSRTSGTGTGELFFGEGSRLTVL.

Written as DNA, the CDR3 is TGTGCCAGCAGTTCGCGACTAGTTAGCTCCTACGAGCAGTACTTC. It encodes CASSSRLVSSYEQYF. This chain connects TRBV28 to TRBJ2-7, with D perhaps TRBD2 (6 bases). The CDR3 runs 15 residues. The germline gives CDR1 MDHEN, CDR2 SYDVKM. Deletions cut 4 bases from V and 0 bases from J, with 13 bases between.

The sample holds one count of this clone. V usage is TRBV7-9 and J usage is TRBJ2-2; 9 nucleotides line up with TRBD1. The V and J ends lost 7 bases and 6 bases, in that order; junction bases with no gene match: 12. From germline, CDR1 is SEHNR and CDR2 FQNEAQ (reference sequence). The CDR3 length is 16 residues. CDR3 loop: CASTVSQGAKPGELFF. In DNA form, the CDR3 reads TGTGCCAGCACCGTTTCACAGGGGGCTAAACCCGGGGAGCTGTTTTTT.

The V gene is TRBV7-3, the J gene TRBJ2-7, with D possibly TRBD1 on 6 matching bases. Germline CDR1 reads SGHTA; CDR2 reads FQGTGA. Trimming removed 3 bases from V and 3 bases from J, with 12 bases in between. The CDR3 has 14 residues. CDR3 sequence: CASSFTRDNYEQYF. The CDR3 DNA reads as TGTGCCAGCAGCTTTACCCGGGACAACTACGAGCAGTACTTC.

The chain couples TRBV25-1 to TRBJ2-7, with 7 bases lining up with TRBD1. The length of the CDR3 is 15 residues. The V gene's germline CDR1 is MGHDK and CDR2 SYGVNS. V was pared by 3 bases and J by 3 bases, with 8 bases of the junction left unmatched. DNA of the CDR3: TGTGCCAGCAGTGACAAGGGACAGATGGACTACGAGCAGTACTTC. Its protein is CASSDKGQMDYEQYF.

V and J are TRBV2 and TRBJ1-5, with D possibly TRBD1 on 6 matching bases. The CDR3 runs 15 residues. Germline V lookup: CDR1 SNHLY, CDR2 FYNNEI. The V end lost 5 bases, the J end lost 0 bases, and 11 bases lay between the germline ends. CDR3 protein: CASSKRGSSNQPQHF. CDR3 DNA sequence: TGTGCCAGCAGTAAAAGGGGGTCTAGCAATCAGCCCCAGCATTTT.

This rearrangement joins TRBV27 to TRBJ2-7; D ambiguous. Germline V CDR1 and CDR2: MNHEY, SMNVEV (reference sequence). Deletions cut 7 bases from V and 1 base from J, with 14 bases between. This CDR3 has 14 amino acids. In DNA, the CDR3 is TGTGCCAGCACCTCGGGCAGCGCTTCCTACGAGCAGTACTTC. Amino acid sequence: CASTSGSASYEQYF.

A single count supports this clone. This chain uses TRBV6-5 with TRBJ2-7; 7 nucleotides line up with TRBD1. This CDR3 has 14 amino acids. The J segment lost 2 bases and the V segment lost 6 bases, leaving 7 bases of the junction unmatched. Germline V gene lookup returns CDR1 MNHEY and CDR2 SVGAGI. CDR3 in amino acids: CASSRRQGPYEQYF. In nucleotides, the CDR3 is TGTGCCAGCAGCCGGAGACAGGGTCCCTACGAGCAGTACTTC.

The V call is TRBV7-2, the J call TRBJ2-2; D uncertain. Trimming pared 2 bases from V and 5 bases from J, leaving 12 bases between. This CDR3 has 15 amino acids. Germline loops: CDR1 SGHTA, CDR2 FQGNSA. Written as DNA, the CDR3 is TGTGCCAGCAGCTTATTTGGCCCCGGGACCGGGGAGCTGTTTTTT. It translates to CASSLFGPGTGELFF. The entire variable domain, with the rest obtained from reference TRBV7-2 and TRBJ2-2, is as follows: GAGVSQSPSNKVTEKGKDVELRCDPISGHTALYWYRQSLGQGLEFLIYFQGNSAPDKSGLPSDRFSAERTGGSVSTLTIQRTQQEDSAVYLCASSLFGPGTGELFFGEGSRLTVL.

The chain combines TRBV5-4 with TRBJ2-1, with 9 bases aligning to TRBD2. The CDR3 has 16 amino acids. After removal of 9 bases from V and 4 bases from J, the junction contained 14 bases not matched to a gene. Germline V CDR1 and CDR2: SGHNT, YYREEE (reference sequence). The CDR3 here is CATTFKGGRVYNEQFF. CDR3 DNA sequence: TGTGCCACCACCTTTAAAGGCGGGAGGGTTTACAATGAGCAGTTCTTC.

V and J are TRBV4-1 and TRBJ2-2, with a tentative D call TRBD2 (5 bases). This CDR3 is built from 17 residues. Germline V gives CDR1 MGHRA, CDR2 YSYEKL. Between the trimmed V and J ends, which lost 0 bases and 0 bases, there was a span of 11 bases. The DNA for the CDR3 is TGCGCCAGCAGCCAAGATCTCGAGCGGACGAACACCGGGGAGCTGTTTTTT. Protein product: CASSQDLERTNTGELFF.

Written as DNA, the CDR3 is TGTGCCAGCAGCTTCCTAGGAGCGAACACCGGGGAGCTGTTTTTT. Amino acids: CASSFLGANTGELFF. The chain combines TRBV9 with TRBJ2-2; D is uncertain. Germline V gene data show CDR1 as SGDLS and CDR2 as YYNGEE. The CDR3 sequence is 15 residues long. The V gene lost 4 bases and the J gene lost 0 bases, with 10 bases spanning the gap.

This clone has only one observation. This chain uses TRBV20-1 with TRBJ2-5; D remains ambiguous. CDR3 length equals 11 residues. CDR1 is DFQATT, CDR2 SNEGSKA, per germline (reference sequence). Here the CDR3 reads CSPELRETQYF. Written as DNA, the CDR3 is TGCAGCCCCGAACTTAGAGAGACCCAGTACTTC.

In regard to this clone: This sample also contains other DNA sequences that code for the same CDR3. The V gene is TRBV5-4, the J gene TRBJ2-3, with TRBD1 as a possible D gene (6 bases). CDR3 length equals 14 residues. V was clipped by 4 bases and J by 3 bases, with 12 bases between them. CDR1 is SGHNT and CDR2 is YYREEE in the germline V gene (reference sequence). In nucleotides, the CDR3 is TGTGCCAGCAGCCCTGGTGGACAGACAGATACGCAGTATTTT. Amino acids: CASSPGGQTDTQYF.

This chain uses TRBV11-2 with TRBJ2-1; maybe TRBD2 (5 bases). The CDR3 runs 16 residues. With 0 bases removed from V and 4 bases from J, the gap between germline ends came to 13 bases. CDR1 and CDR2 from the germline V gene are SGHAT and FQNNGV. The CDR3 loop is CASSLEARRLYNEQFF. For the CDR3, the DNA is TGTGCCAGCAGCTTAGAGGCTAGGAGGCTTTACAATGAGCAGTTCTTC.